Following are 14 T cell receptor beta chains from one sample sequenced in a study of blood T cell repertoires in COVID-19 (dated by TCRdb to the early 2020s). Libraries were constructed by the immunoSEQ multiplex PCR assay. This immuneACCESS table, as held by TCRdb, lists in-frame sequences with V and J called but not all clones. Of the missing ones, under half trace to an unresolved V gene in checked studies; the others have no known cause. The sample contains about 150,000 clones, 75% to 85% of them found a single time. The biggest ten clones account for approximately 5.2% of the sample. Sequenced material: peripheral blood. Receptor source: a woman between 70 and 85 years old with COVID-19, enrolled during active disease.

In this sample, this clone turned up a few times. This sequence joins TRBV2 and TRBJ1-6; TRBD1 might be the D (6 bases). The ends were cut back, 3 bases at V and 5 bases at J, with 14 bases in the middle. Germline CDR1 SNHLY, CDR2 FYNNEI. The CDR3 covers 16 residues. CDR3 protein: CASSDPRGLNNSPLHF. Here the CDR3 DNA reads TGTGCCAGCAGTGACCCGAGGGGGTTGAATAATTCACCCCTCCACTTT.

In DNA form, the CDR3 reads TGTGCCATCACGACAGGGGAGAACACTGAAGCTTTCTTT. Protein product: CAITTGENTEAFF. The chain has TRBV10-3 and TRBJ1-1; 8 bases align to TRBD1. V was clipped by 7 bases and J by 1 base; unmatched bases: 2. This CDR3 spans 13 amino acids. Germline CDR1 ENHRY, CDR2 SYGVKD.

V and J are TRBV6-1 and TRBJ1-3; D is undetermined. CDR3 size: 15 residues. V lost 2 bases and J lost 0, with 8 bases in between. Germline-derived CDR1 and CDR2 are MNHNS and SASEGT. The CDR3 protein is CASSETDHSGNTIYF. The CDR3 coding sequence is TGTGCCAGCAGTGAAACAGACCACTCTGGAAACACCATATATTTT.

The chain employs TRBV28 and TRBJ1-6; D is unresolved. Germline V lookup: CDR1 MDHEN, CDR2 SYDVKM. This CDR3 comprises 17 residues. Trimming pared 1 base from V and 3 bases from J, leaving 13 bases between. CDR3 amino acids: CASSLFQALHYNSPLHF. CDR3 coding DNA: TGTGCCAGCAGTTTATTCCAGGCGCTACACTATAATTCACCCCTCCACTTT.

This chain joins TRBV7-2 and TRBJ2-2, with 9 bases identical to TRBD1. Germline CDR1 reads SGHTA; CDR2 reads FQGNSA. CDR3 length: 16 residues. The ends lost 5 bases at V and 5 bases at J; junction bases unmatched: 9. CDR3 sequence: CASSVQTGGRTGELFF. The DNA of the CDR3 is TGTGCCAGCAGCGTCCAGACAGGGGGAAGGACCGGGGAGCTGTTTTTT.

The chain is built from TRBV15 and TRBJ2-7, with D possibly being TRBD2 (5 bases). Germline V CDR1 and CDR2: LNHNV, YYDKDF (reference sequence). V gave up 3 bases and J gave up 5 bases, with 8 bases separating them. CDR3 length: 12 amino acids. CDR3 coding DNA: TGTGCCACCAGCAGTGAGGGAAACGAGCAGTACTTC. Its translation is CATSSEGNEQYF.

This sequence joins TRBV28 and TRBJ2-3, with D possibly matching TRBD2 (6 bases). The V end was cut by 3 bases, the J end by 7 bases, with 14 bases between. Germline V gives CDR1 MDHEN, CDR2 SYDVKM. CDR3 length equals 14 residues. CDR3 region: CASSLGGAPNTQYF. CDR3 DNA: TGTGCCAGCAGTTTGGGCGGGGCCCCGAATACGCAGTATTTT.

This clone was seen more than once but under ten times. The gene calls are TRBV11-2 and TRBJ2-1; possibly TRBD2 for D (6 bases). The CDR3 runs 15 residues. V lost 6 bases and J lost 9, with 21 bases in between. Per germline, CDR1 SGHAT and CDR2 FQNNGV. The CDR3 DNA is TGTGCCAGCAGTCAACATCCCAGCGGGTTGGGTGAGCAGTTCTTC. The encoded protein is CASSQHPSGLGEQFF.

The CDR3 nucleotides are TGTGCCAGCAGCCAAGATGGAGGGGGGGCCGGTGATGAGCAGTTCTTC. Amino acids: CASSQDGGGAGDEQFF. This chain uses TRBV4-2 with TRBJ2-1; D might be TRBD2 (7 bases). Germline V CDR1 and CDR2: LGHNA, YNFKEQ. The V end lost 0 bases, the J end lost 8 bases, and 17 bases lay between the germline ends. The CDR3 is 16 amino acids.

The chain carries TRBV27 and TRBJ1-3, with 8 bases matching TRBD1. Germline assignment: CDR1 MNHEY and CDR2 SMNVEV (reference sequence). The CDR3 sequence is 16 residues long. Trimming cost V 2 bases and J 3 bases; bases outside gene matches: 6. CDR3 protein: CASSLGQGPYGNTIYF. The CDR3 DNA sequence: TGTGCCAGCAGTTTAGGACAGGGCCCCTATGGAAACACCATATATTTT.

V is TRBV5-1 and J is TRBJ1-1; D is perhaps TRBD1 (6 bases). The CDR3 extends over 15 amino acids. Germline V gene data show CDR1 as SGHRS and CDR2 as YFSETQ. The V end was cut by 4 bases, the J end by 1 base, with 14 bases between. In DNA, the CDR3 is TGCGCCAGCAGCGCGATACAGGGCAGGAACACTGAAGCTTTCTTT. Translating gives CASSAIQGRNTEAFF.

The chain combines TRBV7-2 with TRBJ2-7, with 9 bases that match TRBD1. CDR3 size: 14 residues. The J segment lost 7 bases and the V segment lost 0 bases, leaving 4 bases of the junction unmatched. CDR1 is SGHTA, CDR2 FQGNSA, per germline. This CDR3 is CASSLARTGVEQYF. CDR3 DNA: TGTGCCAGCAGCTTAGCCAGGACAGGGGTTGAGCAGTACTTC. Using reference TRBV7-2 and TRBJ2-7 for the parts outside the CDR3, the full variable domain is GAGVSQSPSNKVTEKGKDVELRCDPISGHTALYWYRQSLGQGLEFLIYFQGNSAPDKSGLPSDRFSAERTGGSVSTLTIQRTQQEDSAVYLCASSLARTGVEQYFGPGTRLTVT.

A word on this clone: A read error may account for a junction end that differs from germline. The J gene is TRBJ2-7, the V gene TRBV15; no clear D gene. This CDR3 has 13 residues. From germline, CDR1 is LNHNV and CDR2 YYDKDF (reference sequence). CDR3 coding DNA: TGTGCCACCAGCAGAGATTTCGGAGACTGGCCCAACTTC. It encodes CATSRDFGDWPNF. The entire variable domain, with the rest obtained from reference TRBV15 and TRBJ2-7, is as follows: DAMVIQNPRYQVTQFGKPVTLSCSQTLNHNVMYWYQQKSSQAPKLLFHYYDKDFNNEADTPDNFQSRRPNTSFCFLDIRSPGLGDTAMYLCATSRDFGDWPNFGPGTRLTVT.

The CDR3 nucleotides are TGCGCCAGCAGCTTTTTTGGTCGCACCCGAGGCACCGGGGAGCTGTTTTTT. Translating it yields CASSFFGRTRGTGELFF. The rearrangement uses TRBV5-1 and TRBJ2-2; D not resolved. Germline V gene sequence: CDR1 SGHRS, CDR2 YFSETQ. V lost 2 bases and J lost 4, with 18 bases in between. This CDR3 spans 17 amino acids.